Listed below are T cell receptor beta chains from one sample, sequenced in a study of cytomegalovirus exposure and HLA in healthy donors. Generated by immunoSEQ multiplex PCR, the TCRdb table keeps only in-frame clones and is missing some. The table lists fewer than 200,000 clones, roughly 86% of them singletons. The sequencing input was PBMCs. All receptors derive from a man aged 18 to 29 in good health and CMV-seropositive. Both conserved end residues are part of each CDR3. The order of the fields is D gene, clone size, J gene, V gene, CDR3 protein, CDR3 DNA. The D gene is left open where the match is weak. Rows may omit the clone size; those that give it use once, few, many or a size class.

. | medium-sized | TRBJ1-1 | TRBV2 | CASIFHTGWPEAFF | TGTGCCAGCATTTTCCATACAGGGTGGCCTGAAGCTTTCTTT
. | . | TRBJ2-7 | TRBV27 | CASGALASYEQYF | TGTGCCAGCGGCGCTCTAGCCTCCTACGAGCAGTACTTC
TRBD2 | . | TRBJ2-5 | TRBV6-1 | CASRTGGDQETQYF | TGTGCCAGCAGAACGGGGGGAGACCAAGAGACCCAGTACTTC
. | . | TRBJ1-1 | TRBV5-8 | CASSSESITEAFF | TGTGCCAGCAGCTCCGAGAGCATCACTGAAGCTTTCTTT
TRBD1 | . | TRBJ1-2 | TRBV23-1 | CASSQSEDREGYTF | TGCGCCAGCAGTCAATCGGAGGACAGGGAGGGCTACACCTTC
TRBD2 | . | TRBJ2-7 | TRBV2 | CASSEGASGGGPYEQYF | TGTGCCAGCAGTGAAGGAGCCAGCGGGGGGGGACCCTACGAGCAGTACTTC
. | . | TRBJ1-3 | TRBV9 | CASSVLPKDRSIYF | TGTGCCAGCAGCGTACTGCCCAAGGACAGATCAATATATTTT
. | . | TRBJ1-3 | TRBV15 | CATSRDRESSGNTIYF | TGTGCCACCAGCAGAGATCGGGAGAGCTCTGGAAACACCATATATTTT
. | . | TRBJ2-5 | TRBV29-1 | CSVEDLVGRGAQETQYF | TGCAGCGTTGAAGATCTTGTGGGGCGGGGAGCACAAGAGACCCAGTACTTC
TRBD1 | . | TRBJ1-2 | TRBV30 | CAWSLNRGRYGYTF | TGTGCCTGGAGTCTAAACAGGGGGAGGTATGGCTACACCTTC
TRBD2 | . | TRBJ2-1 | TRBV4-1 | CASSGSAGTSGSNEQFF | TGCGCCAGCAGCGGCAGTGCCGGGACTAGCGGGAGCAATGAGCAGTTCTTC
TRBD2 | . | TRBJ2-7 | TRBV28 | CATSPAGGGHEQYF | TGTGCCACCTCGCCGGCGGGAGGGGGCCACGAGCAGTACTTC
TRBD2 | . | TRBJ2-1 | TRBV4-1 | CASSQGRNSGRAWYNEQFF | TGCGCCAGCAGCCAAGGTCGTAATAGCGGGAGGGCCTGGTACAATGAGCAGTTCTTC
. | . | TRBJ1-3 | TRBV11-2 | CASSLRRRPGNTIYF | TGTGCCAGCAGCTTACGGCGGAGACCCGGAAACACCATATATTTT
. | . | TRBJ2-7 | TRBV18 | CASSRSAGNSYEQYF | TGTGCCAGCTCACGGTCGGCGGGGAACTCCTACGAGCAGTACTTC
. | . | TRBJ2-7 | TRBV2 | CASNQNRDYEQYF | TGTGCCAGCAATCAGAACAGAGACTACGAGCAGTACTTC
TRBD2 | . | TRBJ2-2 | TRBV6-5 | CASRGLADTGELFF | TGTGCCAGCAGGGGACTAGCGGACACCGGGGAGCTGTTTTTT
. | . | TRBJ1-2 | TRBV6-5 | CASSQRGSYGYTF | TGTGCCAGCAGTCAGCGGGGTAGCTATGGCTACACCTTC
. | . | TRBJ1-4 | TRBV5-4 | CASSRTGTGSEKLFF | TGTGCCAGCAGCCGGACGGGGACCGGGAGTGAAAAACTGTTTTTT
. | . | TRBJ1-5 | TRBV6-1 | CASTIRESNQPQHF | TGTGCCAGCACCATAAGAGAGAGCAATCAGCCCCAGCATTTT
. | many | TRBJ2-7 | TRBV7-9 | CASSSTGTGFGYEQYF | TGTGCCAGCAGCTCTACAGGGACCGGATTTGGGTACGAGCAGTACTTC
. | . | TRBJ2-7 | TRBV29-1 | CSGTQGPSYEQYF | TGCAGCGGTACACAGGGACCCTCCTACGAGCAGTACTTC
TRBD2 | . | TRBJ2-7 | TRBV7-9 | CASSPKLAKEQYF | TGTGCCAGCAGCCCAAAACTAGCGAAGGAGCAGTACTTC
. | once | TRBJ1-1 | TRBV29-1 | CSVDGFGRPNTEAFF | TGCAGCGTTGACGGTTTTGGCAGGCCGAACACTGAAGCTTTCTTT
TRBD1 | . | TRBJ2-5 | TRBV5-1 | CASSLQGALETQYF | TGCGCCAGCAGCTTACAGGGGGCGCTGGAGACCCAGTACTTC